A single sample is the source of the 32 T cell receptor beta chains below, sequenced in a study of cytomegalovirus exposure and HLA in healthy donors (TCRdb year 2017). Libraries were made using the immunoSEQ multiplex PCR assay. TCRdb limited this immuneACCESS table to in-frame rearrangements with V and J called. A share of clones is missing; checked studies link under half to unresolved V genes, and the rest is unexplained. This sample holds tens of thousands of clones; approximately 95% were observed only once. The top ten hold roughly 2% of the sample. The material sequenced was PBMCs. The receptors come from a young woman in good health and CMV-seronegative.

J is TRBJ1-1 and V is TRBV5-1; TRBD1 matches at 9 bases. V was pared by 7 bases and J by 4 bases, with 5 bases of the junction left unmatched. The CDR3 sequence is 13 residues long. CDR1 SGHRS and CDR2 YFSETQ come from the germline V gene. The CDR3 nucleotides are TGCGCCAGCCAACAGGGGGCGGGCACTGAAGCTTTCTTT. Translation: CASQQGAGTEAFF. Based on the CDR3 plus reference TRBV5-1 and TRBJ1-1, the full variable domain is KAGVTQTPRYLIKTRGQQVTLSCSPISGHRSVSWYQQTPGQGLQFLFEYFSETQRNKGNFPGRFSGRQFSNSRSEMNVSTLELGDSALYLCASQQGAGTEAFFGQGTRLTVV.

CDR3 in amino acids: CASSQLDRGDEQFF. For the CDR3, the DNA is TGCGCCAGCAGCCAACTGGACAGGGGCGATGAGCAGTTCTTC. The chain recombines TRBV4-3 with TRBJ2-1; TRBD1 aligns across 9 bases. V shed 2 bases and J 8 bases; nucleotides not matched to a gene: 4. Germline V gene lookup returns CDR1 LGHNA and CDR2 YSLEER. This CDR3 is 14 amino acids long.

In this sample, this clone turned up once. The CDR3 loop is CASSIDEGSYNEQFF. The CDR3, as DNA: TGTGCCAGTAGTATAGATGAGGGCAGCTACAATGAGCAGTTCTTC. This chain links TRBV19 with TRBJ2-1; tentative D call: TRBD2 (5 bases). CDR3 length equals 15 residues. V was pared by 0 bases and J by 3 bases, with 9 bases between. CDR1 is LNHDA and CDR2 is SQIVND in the germline V gene (reference sequence). Filled out from reference TRBV19 and TRBJ2-1, the complete variable domain reads DGGITQSPKYLFRKEGQNVTLSCEQNLNHDAMYWYRQDPGQGLRLIYYSQIVNDFQKGDIAEGYSVSREKKESFPLTVTSAQKNPTAFYLCASSIDEGSYNEQFFGPGTRLTVL.

The CDR3 DNA reads as TGTGCCACCCGAGCGAGAACCAATGAAAAACTGTTTTTT. Translated: CATRARTNEKLFF. The chain combines TRBV15 with TRBJ1-4; no firm D call. V gave up 8 bases and J gave up 5 bases, with 12 bases separating them. This CDR3 has 13 residues. Germline V CDR1 and CDR2: LNHNV, YYDKDF (reference sequence).

The chain's CDR3 is CASSLGYRDRTRGTF. The CDR3, as DNA: TGTGCCAGCAGCTTAGGGTACCGGGACCGCACGCGGGGCACCTTC. The chain recombines TRBV11-2 with TRBJ1-2, with D tentatively TRBD1 (5 bases). Trimming took 1 base from V and 13 from J, leaving 22 bases between them. CDR1 is SGHAT and CDR2 is FQNNGV in the germline V gene. The CDR3 spans 15 residues.

The rearrangement uses TRBV11-3 and TRBJ2-2; D is ambiguous. The CDR3 is 12 amino acids. CDR1 is SGHNT and CDR2 is YENEEA in the germline V gene. V gave up 5 bases and J gave up 5 bases, with 6 bases separating them. The CDR3 DNA follows: TGTGCCAGCAGCCCCCAAACCGGGGAGCTGTTTTTT. As protein: CASSPQTGELFF.

The V and J genes are TRBV7-9 and TRBJ2-7; 7 bases agree with TRBD2. The CDR3 has 12 amino acids. V shed 5 bases, J shed 3 bases, and the junction held 1 base outside the gene matches. Looked up from germline, CDR1 is SEHNR and CDR2 is FQNEAQ (reference sequence). The CDR3 sequence is CASSERDYEQYF. DNA for the CDR3: TGTGCCAGCAGCGAGCGGGACTACGAGCAGTACTTC.

The V call is TRBV2, the J call TRBJ2-7; 11 bases align to TRBD2. The germline CDR1 and CDR2 sequences are SNHLY and FYNNEI. The V gene end was trimmed by 6 bases and the J gene end by 5 bases; junction bases not matched to a gene: 6. CDR3 size: 14 residues. The chain's CDR3 is CASSKLAGADEQYF. CDR3 bases: TGTGCCAGCAGCAAACTAGCGGGAGCGGACGAGCAGTACTTC.

The CDR3 spells CASSLAGGTSYEQYF. DNA for the CDR3: TGCGCCAGCAGCTTGGCCGGGGGGACTAGTTACGAGCAGTACTTC. The chain employs TRBV5-1 and TRBJ2-7; TRBD2 aligns across 8 bases. Germline-derived CDR1 and CDR2 are SGHRS and YFSETQ. J was trimmed by 4 bases and V by 0 bases; bases with no gene match: 6. There are 15 residues in the CDR3.

The CDR3 nucleotides are TGTGCCAGCTCACCACCGGGACAGGGGAACTATGGCTACACCTTC. This encodes CASSPPGQGNYGYTF. The rearrangement links TRBV18 to TRBJ1-2, with 10 positions matching TRBD1. Unmatched junction bases numbered 0, after V lost 0 bases and J lost 2 bases. The CDR3 spans 15 residues. CDR1 and CDR2 from the germline V gene are KGHSH and LQKENI.

V and J are TRBV6-1 and TRBJ2-7; D unresolved. The CDR3 sequence is 13 residues long. The V and J ends lost 2 bases and 7 bases respectively, with 12 bases between them. Germline CDR1 and CDR2: MNHNS and SASEGT. The CDR3, as DNA: TGTGCCAGCAGTGAACCCCACTTCGAGGAGCAGTACTTC. It specifies CASSEPHFEEQYF.

V and J are TRBV7-9 and TRBJ1-2; weak D call: TRBD1 (5 bases). V lost 1 base and J lost 7, with 13 bases in between. Germline assignment: CDR1 SEHNR and CDR2 FQNEAQ (reference sequence). The CDR3 is 14 residues long. The CDR3 protein is CASSLEEGVSGYTF. DNA of the CDR3: TGTGCCAGCAGCTTAGAGGAAGGGGTCTCTGGCTACACCTTC. The whole variable domain, filled in from reference TRBV7-9 and TRBJ1-2, reads DTGVSQNPRHKITKRGQNVTFRCDPISEHNRLYWYRQTLGQGPEFLTYFQNEAQLEKSRLLSDRFSAERPKGSFSTLEIQRTEQGDSAMYLCASSLEEGVSGYTFGSGTRLTVV.

The chain uses TRBV27 and TRBJ2-2, with 7 positions matching TRBD2. The CDR3 spans 15 residues. From germline, CDR1 is MNHEY and CDR2 SMNVEV (reference sequence). V shed 6 bases, J shed 8 bases, and the junction held 12 bases outside the gene matches. CDR3 sequence (DNA): TGTGCCAGCAGGTCGCTAGCGGTCCAGGTGGGGGAGCTGTTTTTT. Translating it yields CASRSLAVQVGELFF.

The J gene is TRBJ1-3, the V gene TRBV7-9; the match to TRBD1 covers 8 bases. The CDR3 has 15 amino acids. Germline lookup yields CDR1 SEHNR and CDR2 FQNEAQ (reference sequence). The junction had 2 bases not matched to a gene; V was cut back by 4 bases and J by 0 bases. The DNA for the CDR3 is TGTGCCAGCAGCTCGGACAGGGACTCTGGAAACACCATATATTTT. Its protein is CASSSDRDSGNTIYF.

The J gene is TRBJ2-1, the V gene TRBV6-1; unclear D gene. Germline CDR1 reads MNHNS; CDR2 reads SASEGT. The CDR3 is 12 residues long. V was cut by 7 bases and J by 7 bases, with 11 bases left in between. The CDR3 nucleotides are TGTGCCAGCAACCCCCTAAAAAATGAGCAGTTCTTC. It translates to CASNPLKNEQFF.

The chain employs TRBV27 and TRBJ2-3; TRBD2 is a possible D gene (6 bases). The CDR3 length is 14 residues. Trimming cost V 7 bases and J 6 bases, with 17 bases left between them. Germline assignment: CDR1 MNHEY and CDR2 SMNVEV (reference sequence). The chain's CDR3 is CASTPMAGLDTQYF. CDR3 nucleotide sequence: TGTGCCAGCACGCCAATGGCGGGGTTGGATACGCAGTATTTT.

The chain carries TRBV5-1 and TRBJ1-1; maybe TRBD1 (6 bases). Trimming pared 0 bases from V and 7 bases from J, leaving 10 bases between. Per the germline V gene, CDR1 is SGHRS and CDR2 is YFSETQ. The CDR3 consists of 13 residues. The DNA for the CDR3 is TGCGCCAGCAGCTTGGTATTAGGGGGTGAAGCTTTCTTT. As protein: CASSLVLGGEAFF.

J is TRBJ1-5 and V is TRBV4-1, with D unresolved. Germline assignment: CDR1 MGHRA and CDR2 YSYEKL. V was cut by 4 bases and J by 4 bases, with 20 bases left in between. This CDR3 has 17 residues. DNA for the CDR3: TGCGCCAGCAGCCCGAACGTAAACACGGGGTATAATCAGCCCCAGCATTTT. Its translation: CASSPNVNTGYNQPQHF.

The CDR3 coding sequence is TGTGCCAGCAGCCCTCGACAGGGTTACGGCTACGAGCAGTACTTC. It encodes CASSPRQGYGYEQYF. The V gene is TRBV13, the J gene TRBJ2-7, with 7 bases identical to TRBD1. The CDR3 extends over 15 amino acids. The trim removed 5 bases at V and 3 bases at J, leaving 10 bases unmatched. CDR1 is PRHDT, CDR2 FYEKMQ, per germline (reference sequence).

The rearrangement links TRBV11-3 to TRBJ2-3, with D perhaps matching TRBD2 (7 bases). Germline V lookup: CDR1 SGHNT, CDR2 YENEEA. V lost 3 bases and J lost 0, with 13 bases in between. The length of the CDR3 is 16 residues. The CDR3 here is CASSFGGPLSTDTQYF. CDR3 DNA: TGTGCCAGCAGCTTCGGGGGGCCCCTTAGCACAGATACGCAGTATTTT.

The chain combines TRBV19 with TRBJ2-2; TRBD2 matches at 9 bases. The CDR3 runs to 17 residues. Per the germline V gene, CDR1 is LNHDA and CDR2 is SQIVND (reference sequence). V lost 2 bases, J lost 3 bases, and 7 bases stayed unmatched. The CDR3 is CASSISGLAIYTGELFF. CDR3 in DNA: TGTGCCAGTAGTATATCGGGACTAGCCATTTACACCGGGGAGCTGTTTTTT.

The CDR3 DNA reads TGTGCCAGCAGTTTAGCGTTCGGGGGGGTGCACCCTTACGAGCAGTACTTC. It translates to CASSLAFGGVHPYEQYF. The rearrangement uses TRBV28 and TRBJ2-7; 8 positions match TRBD2. The CDR3 length is 17 residues. Per the germline V gene, CDR1 is MDHEN and CDR2 is SYDVKM. J was trimmed by 4 bases and V by 2 bases; bases with no gene match: 13.

The genes are TRBV2 and TRBJ2-2; 15 bases map to TRBD2. There are 18 residues in the CDR3. Trimming cost V 4 bases and J 1 base; bases outside gene matches: 4. The V gene's germline CDR1 is SNHLY and CDR2 FYNNEI. The CDR3 here is CASSGPGLAGGNTGELFF. The DNA for the CDR3 is TGTGCCAGCAGTGGACCGGGACTAGCGGGAGGGAACACCGGGGAGCTGTTTTTT.

The chain carries TRBV5-1 and TRBJ2-2; 9 bases agree with TRBD2. The CDR3 extends over 15 amino acids. In germline, CDR1 is SGHRS, CDR2 YFSETQ. V shed 5 bases, J shed 6 bases, and the junction held 8 bases outside the gene matches. The CDR3 loop is CASSQTSGGAGELFF. The CDR3, as DNA: TGCGCCAGCAGTCAGACTAGCGGAGGGGCCGGGGAGCTGTTTTTT. Full variable domain (remainder filled in from reference TRBV5-1 and TRBJ2-2): KAGVTQTPRYLIKTRGQQVTLSCSPISGHRSVSWYQQTPGQGLQFLFEYFSETQRNKGNFPGRFSGRQFSNSRSEMNVSTLELGDSALYLCASSQTSGGAGELFFGEGSRLTVL.

The gene calls are TRBV6-4 and TRBJ2-3, with 8 bases fitting TRBD2. Germline CDR1 and CDR2: MRHNA and SNTAGT. The J segment lost 2 bases and the V segment lost 3 bases, leaving 4 bases of the junction unmatched. CDR3 length equals 15 residues. This chain's CDR3 is CASSETSGHTDTQYF. The CDR3 DNA is TGTGCCAGCAGTGAAACTAGCGGACACACAGATACGCAGTATTTT.

V and J are TRBV30 and TRBJ1-5, with 9 positions matching TRBD1. Germline assignment: CDR1 GTSNPN and CDR2 SVGIG (reference sequence). V trimming: 3 bases; J trimming: 0 bases; junction bases outside the gene matches: 15. The length of the CDR3 is 19 residues. The CDR3, as DNA: TGTGCCTGGAGCGGAGGGGGGACAGGGTTTGCTTATAGCAATCAGCCCCAGCATTTT. It specifies CAWSGGGTGFAYSNQPQHF.

This chain connects TRBV5-5 to TRBJ2-1, with D possibly being TRBD2 (6 bases). The CDR3 has 15 amino acids. Deletions cut 2 bases from V and 4 bases from J, with 13 bases between. Germline V gives CDR1 SGHKS, CDR2 YYEKEE (reference sequence). For the CDR3, the DNA is TGTGCCAGCAGCTTATGGCGGGGAGTATACAATGAGCAGTTCTTC. This sequence encodes CASSLWRGVYNEQFF.

The chain couples TRBV12-1 to TRBJ2-7; the listed D gene, TRBD1, was not tested against the DNA. TRBV12-1 is a pseudogene segment. This CDR3 is 16 amino acids long. This chain's CDR3 is CASSPQGGTGGYEQYF. As DNA, the CDR3 is TGTGCCAGCAGCCCACAGGGCGGGACAGGGGGGTACGAGCAGTACTTC.

The J gene is TRBJ2-7, the V gene TRBV5-4; 8 nucleotides align to TRBD1. The CDR3 has 15 amino acids. Trimming cost V 4 bases and J 3 bases; bases outside gene matches: 9. Germline V gene sequence: CDR1 SGHNT, CDR2 YYREEE (reference sequence). The CDR3, as DNA: TGTGCCAGCAGCCCGCGGGGACAGGTTCTCTACGAGCAGTACTTC. Its translation: CASSPRGQVLYEQYF.

This chain uses TRBV7-9 with TRBJ2-7; 7 positions agree with TRBD2. Losses at the gene ends were 4 bases for V and 3 bases for J; bases not matched to a gene: 6. This CDR3 has 14 residues. Germline-derived CDR1 and CDR2 are SEHNR and FQNEAQ (reference sequence). CDR3 sequence: CASSSWGGGYEQYF. CDR3 DNA sequence: TGTGCCAGCAGCTCCTGGGGGGGAGGCTACGAGCAGTACTTC.

The V call is TRBV5-1, the J call TRBJ2-3; D is uncertain. This CDR3 is 11 amino acids long. Trimming shortened V by 8 bases and J by 4 bases, and 8 bases separated the two germline ends. The germline CDR1 and CDR2 sequences are SGHRS and YFSETQ. CDR3 amino acids: CARKPPDTQYF. Written as DNA, the CDR3 is TGCGCCAGGAAGCCGCCAGATACGCAGTATTTT.

V usage is TRBV30 and J usage is TRBJ1-5; D perhaps matches TRBD1 (5 bases). Germline-derived CDR1 and CDR2 are GTSNPN and SVGIG (reference sequence). V lost 5 bases, J lost 4 bases, and 18 bases lay in between. The CDR3 length is 15 residues. The CDR3 sequence: CAWQTKSGLNQPQHF. In DNA, the CDR3 is TGTGCCTGGCAGACCAAATCGGGACTTAATCAGCCCCAGCATTTT.